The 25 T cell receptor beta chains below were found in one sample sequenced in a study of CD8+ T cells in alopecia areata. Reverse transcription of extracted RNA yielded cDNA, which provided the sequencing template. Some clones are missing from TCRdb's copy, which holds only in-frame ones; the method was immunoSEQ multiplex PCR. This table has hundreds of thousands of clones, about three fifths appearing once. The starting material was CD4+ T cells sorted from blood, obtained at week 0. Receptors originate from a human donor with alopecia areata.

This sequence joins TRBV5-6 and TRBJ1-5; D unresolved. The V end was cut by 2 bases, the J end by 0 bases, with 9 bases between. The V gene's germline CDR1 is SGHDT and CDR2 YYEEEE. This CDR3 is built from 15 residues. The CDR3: CASSLLGFSNQPQHF. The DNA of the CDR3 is TGTGCCAGCAGCTTACTGGGGTTTAGCAATCAGCCCCAGCATTTT.

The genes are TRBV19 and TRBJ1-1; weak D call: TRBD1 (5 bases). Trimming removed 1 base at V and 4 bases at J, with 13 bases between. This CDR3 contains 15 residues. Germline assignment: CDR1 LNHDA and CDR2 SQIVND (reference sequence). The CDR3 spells CASSIGEGYLTEAFF. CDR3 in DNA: TGTGCCAGTAGTATAGGGGAGGGGTACCTCACTGAAGCTTTCTTT.

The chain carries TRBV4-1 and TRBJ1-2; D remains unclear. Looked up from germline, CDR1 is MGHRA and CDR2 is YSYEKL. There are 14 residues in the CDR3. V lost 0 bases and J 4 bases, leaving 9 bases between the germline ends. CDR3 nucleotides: TGCGCCAGCAGCCAAGAGTCTGGCGGCTATGGCTACACCTTC. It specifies CASSQESGGYGYTF.

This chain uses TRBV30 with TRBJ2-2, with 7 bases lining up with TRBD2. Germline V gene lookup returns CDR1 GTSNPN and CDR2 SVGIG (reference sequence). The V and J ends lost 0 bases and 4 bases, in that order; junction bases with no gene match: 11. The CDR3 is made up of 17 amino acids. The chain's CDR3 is CAWSVLSSGTPTGELFF. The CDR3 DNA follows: TGTGCCTGGAGTGTATTGTCTAGCGGAACCCCCACCGGGGAGCTGTTTTTT.

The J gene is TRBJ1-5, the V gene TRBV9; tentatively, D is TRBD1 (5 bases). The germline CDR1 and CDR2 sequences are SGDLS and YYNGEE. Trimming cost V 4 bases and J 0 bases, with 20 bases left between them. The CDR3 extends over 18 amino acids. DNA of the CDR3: TGTGCCAGCAGCCCGCGTTGGGGGTGGCGGAATAGCAATCAGCCCCAGCATTTT. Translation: CASSPRWGWRNSNQPQHF.

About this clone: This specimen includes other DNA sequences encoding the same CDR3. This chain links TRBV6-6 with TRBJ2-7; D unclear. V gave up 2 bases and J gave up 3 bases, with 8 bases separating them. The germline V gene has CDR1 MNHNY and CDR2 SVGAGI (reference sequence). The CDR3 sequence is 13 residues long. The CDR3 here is CASSYRVDYEQYF. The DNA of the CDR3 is TGTGCCAGCAGTTACCGGGTAGACTACGAGCAGTACTTC.

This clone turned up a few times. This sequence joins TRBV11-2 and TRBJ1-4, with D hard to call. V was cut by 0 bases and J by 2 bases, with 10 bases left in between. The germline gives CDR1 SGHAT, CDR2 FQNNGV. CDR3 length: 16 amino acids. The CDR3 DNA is TGTGCCAGCAGCTTAGATAGTGGACGGACTAATGAAAAACTGTTTTTT. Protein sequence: CASSLDSGRTNEKLFF.

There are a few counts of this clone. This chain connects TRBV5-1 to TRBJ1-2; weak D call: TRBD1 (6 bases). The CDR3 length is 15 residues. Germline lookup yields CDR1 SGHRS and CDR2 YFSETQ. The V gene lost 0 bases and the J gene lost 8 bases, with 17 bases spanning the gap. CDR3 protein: CASSLEGQGMRGYTF. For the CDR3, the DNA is TGCGCCAGCAGCTTGGAGGGGCAGGGGATGAGAGGCTACACCTTC.

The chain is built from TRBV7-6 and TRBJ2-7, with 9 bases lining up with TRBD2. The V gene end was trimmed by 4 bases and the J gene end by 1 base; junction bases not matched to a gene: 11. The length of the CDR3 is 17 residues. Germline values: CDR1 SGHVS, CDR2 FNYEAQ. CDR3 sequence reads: CASSSPWDSGRSYEQYF. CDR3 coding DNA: TGTGCCAGCAGCTCGCCCTGGGATAGCGGGAGATCCTACGAGCAGTACTTC.

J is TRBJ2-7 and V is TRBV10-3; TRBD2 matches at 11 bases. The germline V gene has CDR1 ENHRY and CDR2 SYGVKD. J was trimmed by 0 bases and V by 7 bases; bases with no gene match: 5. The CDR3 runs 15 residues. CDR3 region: CAITDLAGGSYEQYF. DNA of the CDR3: TGTGCCATCACTGACCTAGCGGGAGGCTCCTACGAGCAGTACTTC.

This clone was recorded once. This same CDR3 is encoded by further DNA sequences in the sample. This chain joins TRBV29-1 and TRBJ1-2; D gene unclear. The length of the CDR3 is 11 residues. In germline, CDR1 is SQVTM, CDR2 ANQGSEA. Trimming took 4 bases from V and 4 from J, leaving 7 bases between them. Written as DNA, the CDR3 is TGCAGCGTTGGGACGGTCTATGGCTACACCTTC. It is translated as CSVGTVYGYTF.

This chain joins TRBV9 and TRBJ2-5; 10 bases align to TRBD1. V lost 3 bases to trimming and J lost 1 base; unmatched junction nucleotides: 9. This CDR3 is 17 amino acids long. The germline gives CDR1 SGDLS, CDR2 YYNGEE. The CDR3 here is CASSARTGGTGQETQYF. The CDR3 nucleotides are TGTGCCAGCAGCGCTAGGACAGGGGGGACTGGCCAAGAGACCCAGTACTTC.

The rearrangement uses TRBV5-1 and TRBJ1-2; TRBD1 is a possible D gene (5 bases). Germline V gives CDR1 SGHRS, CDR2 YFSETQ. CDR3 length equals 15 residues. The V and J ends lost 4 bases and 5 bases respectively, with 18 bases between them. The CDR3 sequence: CASSTGGGSKYGYTF. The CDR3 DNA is TGCGCCAGCAGCACTGGCGGGGGATCAAAGTATGGCTACACCTTC.

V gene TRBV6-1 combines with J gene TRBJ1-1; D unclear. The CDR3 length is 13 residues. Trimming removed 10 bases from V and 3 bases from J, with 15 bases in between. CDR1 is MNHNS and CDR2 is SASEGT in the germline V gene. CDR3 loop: CATRPWQDTEAFF. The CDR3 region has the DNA TGTGCCACCCGACCGTGGCAGGACACTGAAGCTTTCTTT.

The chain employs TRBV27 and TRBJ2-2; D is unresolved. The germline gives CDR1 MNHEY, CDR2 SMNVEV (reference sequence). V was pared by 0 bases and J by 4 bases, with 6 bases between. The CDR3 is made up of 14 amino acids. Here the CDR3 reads CASSLSSGTGELFF. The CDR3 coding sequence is TGTGCCAGCAGTTTATCGTCCGGCACCGGGGAGCTGTTTTTT.

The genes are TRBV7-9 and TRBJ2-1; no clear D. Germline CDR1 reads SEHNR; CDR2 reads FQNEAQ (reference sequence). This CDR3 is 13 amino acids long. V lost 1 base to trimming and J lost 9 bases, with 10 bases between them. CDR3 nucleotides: TGTGCCAGCAGCTTAGATGGGGAACGTGAGCAGTTCTTC. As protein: CASSLDGEREQFF.

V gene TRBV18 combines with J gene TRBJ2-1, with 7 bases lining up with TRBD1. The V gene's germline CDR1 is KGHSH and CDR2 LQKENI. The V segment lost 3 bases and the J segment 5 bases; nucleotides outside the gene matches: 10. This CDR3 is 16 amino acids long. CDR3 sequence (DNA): TGTGCCAGCTCACCTAACCCACCAGGGGGACACAATGAGCAGTTCTTC. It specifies CASSPNPPGGHNEQFF.

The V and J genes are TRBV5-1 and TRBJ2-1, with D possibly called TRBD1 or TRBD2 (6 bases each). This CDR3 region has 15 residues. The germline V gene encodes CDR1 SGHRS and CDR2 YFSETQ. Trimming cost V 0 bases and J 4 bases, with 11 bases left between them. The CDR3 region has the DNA TGCGCCAGCAGCTTGGCCGGGGGCCGTTACAATGAGCAGTTCTTC. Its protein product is CASSLAGGRYNEQFF.

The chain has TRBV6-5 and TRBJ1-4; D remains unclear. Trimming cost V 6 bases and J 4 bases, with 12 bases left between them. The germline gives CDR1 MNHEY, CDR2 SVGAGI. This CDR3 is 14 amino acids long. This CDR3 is CASSYEGSNEKLFF. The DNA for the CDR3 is TGTGCCAGCAGCTACGAGGGAAGTAATGAAAAACTGTTTTTT.

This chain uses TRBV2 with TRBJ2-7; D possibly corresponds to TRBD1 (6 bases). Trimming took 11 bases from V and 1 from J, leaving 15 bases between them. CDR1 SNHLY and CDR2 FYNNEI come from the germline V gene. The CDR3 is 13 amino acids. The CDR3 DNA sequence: TGTGCCTCCCAGAGGGGGAGTTCCTACGAGCAGTACTTC. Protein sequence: CASQRGSSYEQYF. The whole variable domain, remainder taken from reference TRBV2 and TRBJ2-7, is EPEVTQTPSHQVTQMGQEVILRCVPISNHLYFYWYRQILGQKVEFLVSFYNNEISEKSEIFDDQFSVERPDGSNFTLKIRSTKLEDSAMYFCASQRGSSYEQYFGPGTRLTVT.

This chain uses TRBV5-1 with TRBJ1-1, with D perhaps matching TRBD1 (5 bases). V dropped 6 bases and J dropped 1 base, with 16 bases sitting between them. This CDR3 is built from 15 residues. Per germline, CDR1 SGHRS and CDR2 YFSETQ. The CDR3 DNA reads TGCGCCAGCACAGGGACTGGCCCATCGAACACTGAAGCTTTCTTT. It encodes CASTGTGPSNTEAFF.

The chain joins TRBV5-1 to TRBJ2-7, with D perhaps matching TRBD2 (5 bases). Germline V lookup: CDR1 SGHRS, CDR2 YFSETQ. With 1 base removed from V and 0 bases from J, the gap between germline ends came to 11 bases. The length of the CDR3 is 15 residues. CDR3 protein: CASSLTRAFSYEQYF. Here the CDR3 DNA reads TGCGCCAGCAGCTTGACGAGGGCCTTCTCCTACGAGCAGTACTTC.

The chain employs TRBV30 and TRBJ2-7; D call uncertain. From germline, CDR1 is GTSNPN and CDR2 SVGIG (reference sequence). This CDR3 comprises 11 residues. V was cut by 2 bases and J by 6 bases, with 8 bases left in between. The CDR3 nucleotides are TGTGCCTGGAGTATAGGTTTCGAGCAGTACTTC. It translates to CAWSIGFEQYF.

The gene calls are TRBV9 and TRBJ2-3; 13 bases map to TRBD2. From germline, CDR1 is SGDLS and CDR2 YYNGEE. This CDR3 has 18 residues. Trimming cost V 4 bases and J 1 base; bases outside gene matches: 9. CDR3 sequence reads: CASSPGLAGTSGTDTQYF. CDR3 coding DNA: TGTGCCAGCAGCCCGGGACTAGCGGGGACCTCCGGCACAGATACGCAGTATTTT.

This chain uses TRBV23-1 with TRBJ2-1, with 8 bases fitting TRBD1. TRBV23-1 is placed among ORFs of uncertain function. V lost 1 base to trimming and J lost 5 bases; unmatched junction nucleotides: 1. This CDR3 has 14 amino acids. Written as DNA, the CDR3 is TGCGCCAGCAGTCAATTGGACAGGGACAATGAGCAGTTCTTC. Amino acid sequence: CASSQLDRDNEQFF.